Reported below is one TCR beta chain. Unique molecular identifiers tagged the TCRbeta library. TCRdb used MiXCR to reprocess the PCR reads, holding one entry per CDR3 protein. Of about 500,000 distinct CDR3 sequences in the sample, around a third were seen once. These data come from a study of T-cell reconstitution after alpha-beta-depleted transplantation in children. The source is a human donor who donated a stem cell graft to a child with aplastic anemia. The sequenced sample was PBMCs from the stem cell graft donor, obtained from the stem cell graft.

The CDR3 spells CASSPRGTNEQFF. The CDR3 nucleotides read TGTGCCAGCAGCCCCAGAGGAACCAATGAGCAGTTCTTC. V usage is TRBV7-2 and J usage is TRBJ2-1; D is ambiguous. This CDR3 contains 13 residues. V lost 5 bases and J lost 6, with 11 bases in between. CDR1 is SGHTA and CDR2 is FQGNSA in the germline V gene.